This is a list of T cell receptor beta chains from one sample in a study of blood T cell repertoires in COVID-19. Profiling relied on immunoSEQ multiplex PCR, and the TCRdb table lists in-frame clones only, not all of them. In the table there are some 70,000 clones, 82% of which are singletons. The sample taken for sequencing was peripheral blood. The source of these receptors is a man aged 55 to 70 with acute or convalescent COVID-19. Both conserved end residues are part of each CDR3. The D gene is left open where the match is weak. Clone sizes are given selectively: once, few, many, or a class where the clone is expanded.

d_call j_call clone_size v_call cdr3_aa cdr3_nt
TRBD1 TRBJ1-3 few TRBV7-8 CASSSPTGVGNTIYF TGTGCCAGCAGCTCCCCCACAGGGGTTGGAAACACCATATATTTT
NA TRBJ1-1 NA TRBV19 CASLETERSTEAFF TGTGCCAGCCTAGAGACAGAAAGGAGCACTGAAGCTTTCTTT
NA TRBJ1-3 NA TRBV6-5 CASSRSGPGNTIYF TGTGCCAGCAGCCGATCAGGGCCAGGAAACACCATATATTTT
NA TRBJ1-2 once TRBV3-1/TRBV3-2 CASSQTGTAGNYGYTF TGTGCCAGCAGCCAAACGGGGACTGCAGGTAACTATGGCTACACCTTC
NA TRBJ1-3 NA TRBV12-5 CASGLPAGGSGNTIYF TGTGCTAGTGGTTTGCCAGCCGGCGGGTCAGGAAACACCATATATTTT
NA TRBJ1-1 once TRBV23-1 CASSHFTRSNLDGMNTEAFF TGCGCCAGCAGTCATTTCACTCGAAGCAACTTGGACGGGATGAACACTGAAGCTTTCTTT
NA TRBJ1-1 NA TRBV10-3 CAISESNRGSTEAFF TGTGCCATCAGTGAGTCGAATCGGGGTAGCACTGAAGCTTTCTTT
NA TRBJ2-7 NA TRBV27 CASSRPPSGEQYF TGTGCCAGCAGTCGACCCCCTTCGGGGGAGCAGTACTTC
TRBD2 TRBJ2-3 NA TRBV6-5 CATRLAPDTQYF TGTGCCACCAGACTAGCGCCAGATACGCAGTATTTT
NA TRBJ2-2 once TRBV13 CASSLIGRSGGNTGELFF TGTGCCAGCAGCTTAATTGGAAGGTCGGGGGGCAACACCGGGGAGCTGTTTTTT
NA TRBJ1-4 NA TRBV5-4 CASSSLEANEKLFF TGTGCCAGCAGCTCCTTAGAGGCTAATGAAAAACTGTTTTTT
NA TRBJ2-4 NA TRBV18 CASSPEVGRGRSSKNIQYF TGTGCCAGCTCACCCGAGGTCGGCAGGGGGAGGTCTAGCAAAAACATTCAGTACTTC
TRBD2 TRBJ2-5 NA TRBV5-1 CASSPAGEETQYF TGCGCCAGCAGTCCAGCGGGGGAAGAGACCCAGTACTTC
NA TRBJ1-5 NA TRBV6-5 CASSYSGEPNQPQHF TGTGCCAGCAGTTACTCTGGGGAGCCCAATCAGCCCCAGCATTTT
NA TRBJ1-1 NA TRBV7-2 CASSSGLTEAFF TGTGCCAGCAGCTCGGGTCTCACTGAAGCTTTCTTT
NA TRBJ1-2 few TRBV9 CASNNLRGADGYTF TGTGCCAGCAACAACCTACGAGGAGCGGATGGCTACACCTTC
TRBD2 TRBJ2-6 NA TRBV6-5 CASSWRGSGANVLTF TGTGCCAGCAGTTGGCGGGGGTCAGGGGCCAACGTCCTGACTTTC
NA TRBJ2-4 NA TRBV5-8 CASSTGQKNIQYF TGTGCCAGCAGCACAGGACAGAAAAACATTCAGTACTTC
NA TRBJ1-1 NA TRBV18 CASSQGENTEAFF TGTGCCAGCTCCCAAGGGGAGAACACTGAAGCTTTCTTT
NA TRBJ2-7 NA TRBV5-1 CASSLADEQYF TGCGCCAGCAGCTTGGCCGACGAGCAGTACTTC
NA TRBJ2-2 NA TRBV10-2 CASSESLRNTGELFF TGCGCCAGCAGTGAGTCTCTTAGAAACACCGGGGAGCTGTTTTTT
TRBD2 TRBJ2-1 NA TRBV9 CASSGEEGRANQQFF TGTGCCAGCAGCGGGGAAGAGGGGAGGGCAAACCAGCAGTTCTTC
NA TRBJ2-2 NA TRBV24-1 CATSDRGTGELFF TGTGCCACCAGTGACCGAGGAACAGGGGAGCTGTTTTTT
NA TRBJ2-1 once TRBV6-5 CASSYWAGTSYNEQFF TGTGCCAGCAGTTACTGGGCCGGCACCTCCTACAATGAGCAGTTCTTC
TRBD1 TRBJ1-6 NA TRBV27 CASSPDRQGYNSPLHF TGTGCCAGCAGTCCTGACCGACAGGGCTATAATTCACCCCTCCACTTT
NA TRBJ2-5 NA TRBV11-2 CASSLDRDTMTGETQYF TGTGCCAGCAGCTTAGACCGGGACACCATGACCGGGGAGACCCAGTACTTC
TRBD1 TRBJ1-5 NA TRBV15 CATSREGTANQPQHF TGTGCCACCAGCAGAGAAGGGACAGCCAATCAGCCCCAGCATTTT